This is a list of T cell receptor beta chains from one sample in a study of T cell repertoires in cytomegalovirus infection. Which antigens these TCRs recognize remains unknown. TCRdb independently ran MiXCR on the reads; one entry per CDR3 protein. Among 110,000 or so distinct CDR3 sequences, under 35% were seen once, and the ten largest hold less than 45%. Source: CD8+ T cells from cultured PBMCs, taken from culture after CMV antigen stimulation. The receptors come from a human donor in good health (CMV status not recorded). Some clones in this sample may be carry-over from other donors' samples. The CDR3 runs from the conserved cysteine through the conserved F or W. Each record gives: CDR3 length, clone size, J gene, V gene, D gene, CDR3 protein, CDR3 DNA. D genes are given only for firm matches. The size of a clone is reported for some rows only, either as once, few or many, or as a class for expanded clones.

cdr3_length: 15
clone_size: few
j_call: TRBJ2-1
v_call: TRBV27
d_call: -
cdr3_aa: CASSSIPGDYNEQFF
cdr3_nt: TGTGCCAGCAGTTCCATCCCGGGGGATTACAATGAGCAGTTCTTC

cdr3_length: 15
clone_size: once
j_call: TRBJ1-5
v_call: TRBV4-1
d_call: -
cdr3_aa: CASSQDRGIGQPQHF
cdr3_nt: TGCGCCAGCAGCCAAGATCGGGGAATTGGACAGCCCCAGCATTTT

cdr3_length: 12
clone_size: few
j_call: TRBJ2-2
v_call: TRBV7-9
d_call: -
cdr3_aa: CASSLRVWELFF
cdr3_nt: TGTGCCAGCAGTCTCAGGGTCTGGGAGCTGTTTTTT

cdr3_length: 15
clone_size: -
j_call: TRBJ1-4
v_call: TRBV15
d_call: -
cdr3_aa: CATSREGGAGEKLFF
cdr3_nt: TGTGCCACCAGCAGAGAGGGGGGGGCTGGAGAAAAACTGTTTTTT

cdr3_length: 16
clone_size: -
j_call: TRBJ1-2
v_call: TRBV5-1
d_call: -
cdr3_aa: CASSLWLAGTPEGYTF
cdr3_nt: TGCGCCAGCAGCTTGTGGCTCGCAGGGACCCCTGAGGGCTACACCTTC

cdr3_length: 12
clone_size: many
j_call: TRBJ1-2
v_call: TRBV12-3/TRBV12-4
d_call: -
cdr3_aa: CASSLGEYGYTF
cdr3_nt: TGTGCCAGCAGCCTGGGGGAGTATGGCTACACCTTC

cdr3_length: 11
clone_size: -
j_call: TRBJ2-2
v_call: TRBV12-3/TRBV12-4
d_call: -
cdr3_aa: CASSLNGELFF
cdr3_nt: TGTGCCAGCAGTTTGAACGGGGAGCTGTTTTTT

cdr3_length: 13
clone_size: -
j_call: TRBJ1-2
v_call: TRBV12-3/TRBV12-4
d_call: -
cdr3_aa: CASSPGAADGYTF
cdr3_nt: TGTGCCAGCAGTCCTGGGGCTGCAGACGGCTACACCTTC

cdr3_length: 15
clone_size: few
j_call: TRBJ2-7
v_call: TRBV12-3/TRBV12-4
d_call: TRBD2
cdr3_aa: CASSLIGGGEYEQYF
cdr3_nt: TGTGCCAGCAGTCTCATCGGCGGGGGGGAGTACGAGCAGTACTTC

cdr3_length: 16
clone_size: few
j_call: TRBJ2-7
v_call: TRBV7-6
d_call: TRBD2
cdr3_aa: CASSPLTSGGPYEQYF
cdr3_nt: TGTGCCAGCAGCCCGCTAACTAGCGGGGGCCCCTACGAGCAGTACTTC

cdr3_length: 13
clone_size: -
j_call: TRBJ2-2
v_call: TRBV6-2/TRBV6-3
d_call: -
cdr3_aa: CASSYKLTGELFF
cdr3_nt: TGTGCCAGCAGTTACAAACTCACCGGGGAGCTGTTTTTT

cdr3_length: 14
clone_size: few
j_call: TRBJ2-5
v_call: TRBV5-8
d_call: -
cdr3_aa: CASSLGRTQETQYF
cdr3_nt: TGTGCCAGCAGCTTGGGACGTACACAAGAGACCCAGTACTTC

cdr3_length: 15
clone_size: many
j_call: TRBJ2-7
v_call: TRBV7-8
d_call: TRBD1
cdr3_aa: CASSPRQGVIDEQYF
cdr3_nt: TGTGCCAGCAGCCCCAGACAGGGTGTCATCGACGAGCAGTACTTC

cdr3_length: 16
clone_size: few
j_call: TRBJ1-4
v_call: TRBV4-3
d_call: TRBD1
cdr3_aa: CASSQSDRGDLEKLFF
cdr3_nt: TGCGCCAGCAGCCAGTCGGACAGGGGTGATTTAGAAAAACTGTTTTTT

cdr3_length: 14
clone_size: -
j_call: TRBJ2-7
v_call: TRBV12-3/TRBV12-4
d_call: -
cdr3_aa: CASSLKGPRGEQYF
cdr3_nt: TGTGCCAGCAGTTTAAAGGGACCCAGGGGTGAGCAGTACTTC

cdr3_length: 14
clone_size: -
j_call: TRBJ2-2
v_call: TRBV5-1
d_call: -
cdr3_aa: CASSPSQRTGELFF
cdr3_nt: TGCGCCAGCAGCCCGTCGCAGCGCACCGGGGAGCTGTTTTTT

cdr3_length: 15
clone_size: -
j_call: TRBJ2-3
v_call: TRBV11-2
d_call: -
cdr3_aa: CASSLWGGNTDTQYF
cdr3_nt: TGTGCCAGCAGCCTGTGGGGCGGTAACACAGATACGCAGTATTTT

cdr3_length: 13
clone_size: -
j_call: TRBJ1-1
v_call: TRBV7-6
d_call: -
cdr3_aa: CASSSTGHTEAFF
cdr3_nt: TGTGCCAGCAGTTCTACAGGGCACACTGAAGCTTTCTTT

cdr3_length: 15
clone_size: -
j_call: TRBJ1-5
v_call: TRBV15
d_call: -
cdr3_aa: CATSRERQGNQPQHF
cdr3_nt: TGTGCCACCAGCAGAGAACGACAGGGCAATCAGCCCCAGCATTTT

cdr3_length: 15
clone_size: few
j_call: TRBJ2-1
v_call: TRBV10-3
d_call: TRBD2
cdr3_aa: CAISETSGIAREQFF
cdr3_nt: TGTGCCATCAGCGAAACTAGCGGGATAGCAAGAGAGCAGTTCTTC

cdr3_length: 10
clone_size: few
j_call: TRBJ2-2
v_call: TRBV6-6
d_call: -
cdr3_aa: CATRHGELFF
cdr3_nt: TGTGCCACCCGACATGGGGAGCTGTTTTTT

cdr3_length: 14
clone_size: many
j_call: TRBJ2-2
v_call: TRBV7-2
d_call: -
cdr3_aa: CASSFTGIDGELFF
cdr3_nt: TGTGCCAGCAGCTTCACAGGGATTGACGGGGAGCTGTTTTTT

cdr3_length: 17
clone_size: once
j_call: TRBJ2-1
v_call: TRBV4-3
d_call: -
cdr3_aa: CASSQDRGLAAYNEQFF
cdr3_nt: TGCGCCAGCAGCCAAGATAGAGGTCTAGCTGCCTACAATGAGCAGTTCTTC

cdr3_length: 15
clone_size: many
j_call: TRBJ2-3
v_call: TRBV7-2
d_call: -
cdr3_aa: CASSWPKGGEDTQYF
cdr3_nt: TGTGCCAGCAGCTGGCCCAAGGGGGGGGAAGATACGCAGTATTTT

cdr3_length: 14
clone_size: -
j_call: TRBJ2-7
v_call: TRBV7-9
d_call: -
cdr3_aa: CASSLTGPGYEQYF
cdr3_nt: TGTGCCAGCAGCTTGACAGGTCCGGGCTACGAGCAGTACTTC

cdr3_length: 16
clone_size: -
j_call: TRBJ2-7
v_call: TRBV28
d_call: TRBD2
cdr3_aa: CASSFFPGEGLHEQYF
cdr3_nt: TGTGCCAGCAGTTTCTTTCCTGGGGAGGGGCTCCACGAGCAGTACTTC

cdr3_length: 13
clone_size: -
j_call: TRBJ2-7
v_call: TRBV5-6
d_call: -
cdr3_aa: CASSRGSSYEQYF
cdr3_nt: TGTGCCAGCAGCCGGGGGAGCTCCTACGAGCAGTACTTC

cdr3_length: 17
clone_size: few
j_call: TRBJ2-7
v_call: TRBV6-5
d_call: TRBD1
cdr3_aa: CASSYSYRGEVLHEQYF
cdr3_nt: TGTGCCAGCAGTTACTCGTACAGGGGAGAAGTTCTTCACGAGCAGTACTTC

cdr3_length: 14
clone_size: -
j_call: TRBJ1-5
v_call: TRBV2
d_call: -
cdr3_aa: CASSEGGWDQPQHF
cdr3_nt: TGTGCCAGCAGTGAAGGGGGGTGGGATCAGCCCCAGCATTTT

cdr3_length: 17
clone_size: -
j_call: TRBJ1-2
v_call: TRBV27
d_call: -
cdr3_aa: CASSFSIGDSSTYGYTF
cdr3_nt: TGTGCCAGCAGTTTCTCCATAGGAGACAGTTCAACCTATGGCTACACCTTC

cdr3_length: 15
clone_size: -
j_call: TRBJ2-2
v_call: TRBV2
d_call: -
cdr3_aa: CASSQLGEATGELFF
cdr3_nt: TGTGCCAGCAGTCAACTGGGGGAAGCCACCGGGGAGCTGTTTTTT

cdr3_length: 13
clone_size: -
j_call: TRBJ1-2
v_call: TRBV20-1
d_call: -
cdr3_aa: CSARDPGWPGYTF
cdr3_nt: TGCAGTGCTAGAGACCCAGGTTGGCCTGGCTACACCTTC

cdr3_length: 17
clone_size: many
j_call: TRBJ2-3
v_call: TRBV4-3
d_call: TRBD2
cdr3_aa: CASSQDLLAGGTNTQYF
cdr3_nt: TGCGCCAGCAGCCAAGATCTACTAGCGGGGGGCACGAATACGCAGTATTTT

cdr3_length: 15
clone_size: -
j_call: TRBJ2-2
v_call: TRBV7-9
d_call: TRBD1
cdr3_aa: CASSFQQGFTGELFF
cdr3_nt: TGTGCCAGCAGCTTTCAACAGGGGTTCACCGGGGAGCTGTTTTTT

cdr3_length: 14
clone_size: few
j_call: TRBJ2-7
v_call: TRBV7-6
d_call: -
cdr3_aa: CASAMGRSSYEQYF
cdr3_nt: TGTGCCAGCGCGATGGGCCGGAGCTCCTACGAGCAGTACTTC

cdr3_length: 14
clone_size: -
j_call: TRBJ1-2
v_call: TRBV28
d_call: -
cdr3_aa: CASNTRGVDYGYTF
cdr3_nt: TGTGCCAGCAACACCAGGGGTGTTGACTATGGCTACACCTTC

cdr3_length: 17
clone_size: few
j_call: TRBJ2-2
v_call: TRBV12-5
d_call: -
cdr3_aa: CASGLVRVTLNTGELFF
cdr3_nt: TGTGCTAGTGGTTTGGTAAGGGTGACACTTAACACCGGGGAGCTGTTTTTT

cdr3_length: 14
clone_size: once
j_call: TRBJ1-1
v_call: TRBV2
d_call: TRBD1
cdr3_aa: CASSAGQGETEAFF
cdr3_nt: TGTGCCAGCAGTGCGGGACAGGGTGAGACTGAAGCTTTCTTT

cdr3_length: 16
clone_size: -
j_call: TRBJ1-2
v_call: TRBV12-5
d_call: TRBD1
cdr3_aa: CASGFVAGGSNYGYTF
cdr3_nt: TGTGCTAGTGGTTTCGTAGCAGGGGGATCTAACTATGGCTACACCTTC

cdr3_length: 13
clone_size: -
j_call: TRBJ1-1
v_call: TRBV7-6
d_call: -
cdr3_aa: CASSSWTVTEAFF
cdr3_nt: TGTGCCAGCAGCTCCTGGACAGTCACTGAAGCTTTCTTT

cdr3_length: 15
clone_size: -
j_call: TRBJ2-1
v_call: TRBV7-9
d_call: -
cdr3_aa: CASSPGRGPNNEQFF
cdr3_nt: TGTGCCAGCAGCCCAGGACGGGGCCCTAACAATGAGCAGTTCTTC

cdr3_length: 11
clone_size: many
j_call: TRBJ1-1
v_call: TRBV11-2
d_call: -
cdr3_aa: CASSFGPEAFF
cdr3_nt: TGTGCCAGCAGCTTTGGGCCTGAAGCTTTCTTT

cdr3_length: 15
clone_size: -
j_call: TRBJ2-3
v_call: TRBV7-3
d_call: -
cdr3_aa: CASSSLESRTDTQYF
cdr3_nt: TGTGCCAGCAGCTCGCTAGAGTCGCGCACAGATACGCAGTATTTT

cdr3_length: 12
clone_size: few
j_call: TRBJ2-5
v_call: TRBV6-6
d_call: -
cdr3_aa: CASTNGGETQYF
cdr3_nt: TGTGCCAGCACCAACGGGGGAGAGACCCAGTACTTC

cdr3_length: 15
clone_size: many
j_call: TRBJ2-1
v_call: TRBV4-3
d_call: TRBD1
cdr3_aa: CASSPDRGLYNEQFF
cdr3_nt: TGCGCCAGCAGCCCAGACAGGGGTCTCTACAATGAGCAGTTCTTC

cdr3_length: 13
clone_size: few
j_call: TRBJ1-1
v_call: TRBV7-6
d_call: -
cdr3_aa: CASSLAWGTEAFF
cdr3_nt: TGTGCTAGCAGCTTAGCTTGGGGAACTGAAGCTTTCTTT

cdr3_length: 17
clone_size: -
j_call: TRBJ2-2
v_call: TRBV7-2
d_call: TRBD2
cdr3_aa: CASSLLLAGPYTGELFF
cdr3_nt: TGTGCCAGCAGCTTATTACTAGCGGGGCCATACACCGGGGAGCTGTTTTTT

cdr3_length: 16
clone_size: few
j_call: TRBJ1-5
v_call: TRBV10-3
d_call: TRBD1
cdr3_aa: CAISESGTGGNQPQHF
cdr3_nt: TGTGCCATCAGTGAGTCAGGGACAGGGGGCAATCAGCCCCAGCATTTT

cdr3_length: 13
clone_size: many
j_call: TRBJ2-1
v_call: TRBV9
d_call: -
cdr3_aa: CASSWGARPEQFF
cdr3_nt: TGTGCCAGCAGCTGGGGGGCCCGCCCGGAGCAGTTCTTC

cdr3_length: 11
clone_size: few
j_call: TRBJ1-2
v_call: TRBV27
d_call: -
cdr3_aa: CATSEGYGYTF
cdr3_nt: TGTGCCACCTCGGAGGGTTATGGCTACACCTTC